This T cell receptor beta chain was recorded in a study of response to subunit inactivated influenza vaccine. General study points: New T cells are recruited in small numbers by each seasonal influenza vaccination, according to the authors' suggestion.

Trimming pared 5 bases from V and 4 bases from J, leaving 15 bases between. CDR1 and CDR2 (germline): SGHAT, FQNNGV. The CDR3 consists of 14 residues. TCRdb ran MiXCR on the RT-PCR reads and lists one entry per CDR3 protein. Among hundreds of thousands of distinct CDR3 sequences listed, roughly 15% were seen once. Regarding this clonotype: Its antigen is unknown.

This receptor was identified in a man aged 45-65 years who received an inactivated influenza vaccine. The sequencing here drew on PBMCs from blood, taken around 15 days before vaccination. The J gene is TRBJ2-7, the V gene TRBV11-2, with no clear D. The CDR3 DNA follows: TGTGCCAGCAGCCCTGGTCTAGGGTGGTACGAGCAGTACTTC. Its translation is CASSPGLGWYEQYF.